The clone carrying this TCR beta chain was observed at least ten times. Its antigen remains unknown. The data belong to a study of blood T cells in healthy people across ages. Across the whole study: Roughly one uniquely barcoded beta molecule per two T cells was captured. General study findings and limits: Calculation of diversity from one million T cells yielded estimates considered to be underestimates. Researchers report that TCR beta diversity correlated strongly with naive T cell percentage. Older age coincided with a roughly linear decline in TCR beta diversity per million T cells.

V shed 6 bases and J shed 5 bases, with 14 bases lying between them. Germline V CDR1 and CDR2: SQVTM, ANQGSEA. The CDR3 covers 12 residues. PCR was performed a second time for roughly 7 to 12 cycles using a sample-barcoded 5' primer and a J-beta primer mix. MiXCR, run by TCRdb on the 5' RACE reads, gives a single entry per CDR3 protein. The sample shows 700,000 to 950,000 distinct CDR3 sequences, around 46% of them seen only once. This receptor was obtained from an older woman in good health. The rearrangement joins TRBV29-1 to TRBJ2-7; D perhaps matches TRBD1 (6 bases). Sequencing was performed on blood. The CDR3 sequence: CSVTGTTNEQYF. The CDR3 nucleotides are TGCAGCGTAACCGGGACAACCAACGAGCAGTACTTC.